The 9 T cell receptor beta chains presented below share a single source sample, sequenced in a study of identical twins. MiXCR was run by TCRdb on the 5' RACE reads, yielding one entry per CDR3 protein. The table lists 400,000 to 600,000 distinct CDR3 sequences, around 22% of them singletons, with approximately 0.5% in the top ten. The sample was also reused in another study, on yellow fever vaccine responses in identical twins.

The sequencing input was CD4+ T cells sorted from blood. The receptors here all came from a woman under 30 in good health.

This clonotype was seen a handful of times. V is TRBV10-3 and J is TRBJ2-2; 9 bases match TRBD1. V shed 10 bases and J 5 bases; nucleotides not matched to a gene: 8. Looked up from germline, CDR1 is ENHRY and CDR2 is SYGVKD. This CDR3 has 14 residues. Written as DNA, the CDR3 is TGTGCCACCGCATTACAGGGGGCGACCGGGGAGCTGTTTTTT. This translates into CATALQGATGELFF.

This rearrangement joins TRBV20-1 to TRBJ2-7; D possibly matches TRBD1 or TRBD2 (5 bases each). V lost 3 bases to trimming and J lost 2 bases, with 14 bases between them. Germline V gene data show CDR1 as DFQATT and CDR2 as SNEGSKA (reference sequence). This CDR3 contains 14 residues. The DNA for the CDR3 is TGCAGTGCTAGGTCCCGGGACGGTACCTACGAGCAGTACTTC. Protein sequence: CSARSRDGTYEQYF.

The V call is TRBV12-3 or TRBV12-4, the J call TRBJ2-7; D is unclear. The CDR3 spans 17 residues. V was shortened by 3 bases and J by 0 bases, with 18 bases between the two germline ends. The CDR3 loop reads CASSFHRSGLSSYEQYV. In DNA form, the CDR3 reads TGTGCCAGCAGTTTCCATAGGAGTGGGTTAAGCTCCTACGAGCAGTACGTC.

This clonotype was counted between two and nine times. V usage is TRBV19 and J usage is TRBJ1-6; D is unclear. Trimming took 4 bases from V and 4 from J, leaving 17 bases between them. The CDR3 sequence is 17 residues long. Germline assignment: CDR1 LNHDA and CDR2 SQIVND (reference sequence). The CDR3 here is CASSNRGLEDYNSPLHF. CDR3 DNA: TGTGCCAGTAGTAACAGAGGGCTCGAGGATTATAATTCACCCCTCCACTTT.

The J gene is TRBJ2-7, the V gene TRBV6-1, with D possibly being TRBD2 (5 bases). V was pared by 5 bases and J by 2 bases, with 10 bases between. The CDR3 is made up of 13 amino acids. Germline-derived CDR1 and CDR2 are MNHNS and SASEGT. CDR3 protein: CASSPRRAYEQYF. The CDR3, as DNA: TGTGCCAGCAGTCCTCGGCGGGCCTACGAGCAGTACTTC.

The sample holds a few counts of this clonotype. The rearrangement uses TRBV11-2 and TRBJ1-1, with D possibly TRBD1 on 5 matching bases. Deletions cut 2 bases from V and 0 bases from J, with 10 bases between. Germline CDR1 SGHAT, CDR2 FQNNGV. CDR3 length: 15 residues. CDR3 region: CASSLPGTVNTEAFF. For the CDR3, the DNA is TGTGCCAGCAGCTTACCCGGGACCGTGAACACTGAAGCTTTCTTT.

This clonotype appeared a few times. The V call is TRBV6-1, the J call TRBJ2-2; a possible D gene is TRBD1 (5 bases). This CDR3 is 15 amino acids long. Germline V CDR1 and CDR2: MNHNS, SASEGT. The V end lost 6 bases, the J end lost 7 bases, and 18 bases lay between the germline ends. CDR3 sequence (DNA): TGTGCCAGCAGCGCACTCCAGGGATCTGGCGGGGAGCTGTTTTTT. Encoded protein: CASSALQGSGGELFF.

The chain has TRBV20-1 and TRBJ2-7; 8 bases are a match to TRBD1. CDR3 length equals 13 residues. The germline gives CDR1 DFQATT, CDR2 SNEGSKA (reference sequence). V was clipped by 5 bases and J by 3 bases; unmatched bases: 6. The CDR3 DNA follows: TGCAGTGCTGCGGACAGGGTTCTCTACGAGCAGTACTTC. It specifies CSAADRVLYEQYF.

This clonotype was found a few times. The V and J genes are TRBV18 and TRBJ2-1, with D maybe TRBD2 (6 bases). The CDR3 is 14 amino acids. The V gene lost 6 bases and the J gene lost 7 bases, with 16 bases spanning the gap. From germline, CDR1 is KGHSH and CDR2 LQKENI. This chain's CDR3 is CASSHGLNQNEQFF. DNA for the CDR3: TGTGCCAGCTCTCACGGACTAAACCAAAATGAGCAGTTCTTC.